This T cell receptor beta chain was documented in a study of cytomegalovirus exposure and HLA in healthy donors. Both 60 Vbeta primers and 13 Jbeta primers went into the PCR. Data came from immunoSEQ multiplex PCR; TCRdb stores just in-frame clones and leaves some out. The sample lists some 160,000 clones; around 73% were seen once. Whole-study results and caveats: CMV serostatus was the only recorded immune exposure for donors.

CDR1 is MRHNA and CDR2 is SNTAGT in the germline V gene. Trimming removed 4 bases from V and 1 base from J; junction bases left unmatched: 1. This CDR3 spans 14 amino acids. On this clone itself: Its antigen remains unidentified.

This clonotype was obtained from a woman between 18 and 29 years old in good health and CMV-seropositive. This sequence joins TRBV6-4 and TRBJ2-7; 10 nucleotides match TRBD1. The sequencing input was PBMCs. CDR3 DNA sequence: TGTGCCAGCAGTGCGGGACAGGGGTCCTACGAGCAGTACTTC. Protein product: CASSAGQGSYEQYF.